The sequence of this T cell receptor beta chain was determined in a study of blood T cell repertoires in COVID-19. Turning to the study itself: Specimens from acute and convalescent COVID-19 originated in the United States, Italy and Spain.

In the original analysis: Amplification of reference gene primers provided the estimated nucleated cell counts. Sequencing used immunoSEQ multiplex PCR; TCRdb keeps in-frame clones, though not all of them. V and J calls and clone size are those listed in that table; D and trimming were worked out from the DNA. Of 120,000 or so clones in the sample, around two thirds were seen once. CDR3 length equals 15 residues. Trimming took 3 bases from V and 15 from J, leaving 25 bases between them. Per germline, CDR1 SGHRS and CDR2 YFSETQ. This chain joins TRBV5-1 and TRBJ2-1, with D possibly being TRBD1 (6 bases). Sequencing used peripheral blood. The source of this sequence is an older woman with acute or convalescent COVID-19. In DNA form, the CDR3 reads TGCGCCAGCAGCTCCGAGCAGGGGAGATTATACGAAGGGTTCTTC. This sequence encodes CASSSEQGRLYEGFF.